Below, 24 T cell receptor beta chains from the same sample are listed, as sequenced in a study of T cell changes during pregnancy in multiple sclerosis (dated by TCRdb to the late 2010s). The library was made by the immunoSEQ multiplex PCR assay. TCRdb holds this immuneACCESS table with in-frame rearrangements only. Some clones are missing; in checked studies, unresolved V genes explain under half, and the rest has no known cause. This sample holds about 45,000 clones; about 93% were observed only once. The top ten hold under 0.85% of the sample. Sequencing was performed on CD4+ T cells from peripheral blood mononuclear cells, taken before pregnancy. The receptors were sampled from a female donor with multiple sclerosis, enrolled in a pregnancy study.

Comments on this clone: A junction end diverges from the germline sequence, so it may reflect a read error. V is TRBV5-1 and J is TRBJ2-1, with 8 positions matching TRBD2. This CDR3 is 16 amino acids long. The germline V gene has CDR1 SGHRS and CDR2 YFSETQ. In DNA, the CDR3 is TGCGCCAGCAGATTGGCGGGGGGCCCGGACTACAATGAGCAGTTCTTC. It codes for CASRLAGGPDYNEQFF.

V usage is TRBV15 and J usage is TRBJ1-1; D possibly corresponds to TRBD1 (6 bases). CDR3 length equals 15 residues. CDR1 and CDR2 from the germline V gene are LNHNV and YYDKDF (reference sequence). Deletions cut 0 bases from V and 11 bases from J, with 19 bases between. The CDR3 loop reads CATSRDRGIQGTAFF. The CDR3 bases are TGTGCCACCAGCAGAGACCGTGGTATACAGGGAACCGCTTTCTTT.

This rearrangement joins TRBV2 to TRBJ1-4; D call uncertain. The CDR3 has 14 residues. V lost 3 bases, J lost 0 bases, and 5 bases lay in between. CDR1 and CDR2 from the germline V gene are SNHLY and FYNNEI. In DNA form, the CDR3 reads TGTGCCAGCAGTGAGCGTGCAACTAATGAAAAACTGTTTTTT. Its protein is CASSERATNEKLFF.

This rearrangement joins TRBV13 to TRBJ2-2, with TRBD2 matching over 14 bases. The germline V gene encodes CDR1 PRHDT and CDR2 FYEKMQ (reference sequence). V lost 3 bases and J lost 0; bases outside the gene matches: 9. The CDR3 runs to 20 residues. The CDR3: CASSLTFRLAGGPNTGELFF. For the CDR3, the DNA is TGTGCCAGCAGCTTGACATTTCGACTAGCGGGAGGGCCGAACACCGGGGAGCTGTTTTTT.

V gene TRBV30 combines with J gene TRBJ1-5, with a possible D match to TRBD1 (6 bases). CDR1 is GTSNPN, CDR2 SVGIG, per germline (reference sequence). The CDR3 loop spans 13 amino acids. V lost 3 bases to trimming and J lost 6 bases, with 12 bases between them. CDR3: CAWSSGVVQPQHF. CDR3 DNA: TGTGCCTGGAGCTCAGGGGTGGTTCAGCCCCAGCATTTT.

V usage is TRBV6-5 and J usage is TRBJ2-5, with TRBD2 matching 10 bases. CDR1 is MNHEY, CDR2 SVGAGI, per germline. This CDR3 comprises 15 residues. V was pared by 5 bases and J by 3 bases, with 6 bases of the junction left unmatched. This CDR3 is CASSPAGLAEETQYF. The CDR3 DNA sequence: TGTGCCAGCAGTCCAGCCGGACTAGCGGAAGAGACCCAGTACTTC.

The CDR3 reads CASSNREGTSGCNEQFF. CDR3 nucleotides: TGTGCCAGCAGCAATAGGGAAGGGACTAGCGGTTGCAATGAGCAGTTCTTC. The chain recombines TRBV21-1 with TRBJ2-1; the D call TRBD2 from the table was never checked on the DNA. TRBV21-1 is a known pseudogene. The CDR3 sequence is 17 residues long.

CDR3 amino acids: CASSSKRAYNEQFF. DNA for the CDR3: TGTGCCAGCAGCTCGAAGCGGGCTTACAATGAGCAGTTCTTC. This chain connects TRBV11-2 to TRBJ2-1; a weak D match, TRBD2 (6 bases). This CDR3 spans 14 amino acids. The germline V and J ends were trimmed by 4 bases and 4 bases, with 11 bases remaining between them. Germline V gives CDR1 SGHAT, CDR2 FQNNGV.

J is TRBJ2-2 and V is TRBV18, with D tentatively TRBD1 (6 bases). Deletions cut 3 bases from V and 5 bases from J, with 16 bases between. The CDR3 is 16 amino acids. Germline lookup yields CDR1 KGHSH and CDR2 LQKENI. CDR3 coding DNA: TGTGCCAGCTCACCCTCCATCCAGGGGAGAACCGGGGAGCTGTTTTTT. It yields the protein CASSPSIQGRTGELFF.

The count of this clone is one. This sequence joins TRBV5-1 and TRBJ1-2; tentatively, D is TRBD1 (6 bases). The germline V gene encodes CDR1 SGHRS and CDR2 YFSETQ. The CDR3 is 15 amino acids. V was trimmed by 4 bases and J by 2 bases, leaving 15 bases between them. The CDR3 sequence: CASSPKGQGNYGYTF. The DNA of the CDR3 is TGCGCCAGCAGCCCCAAGGGACAAGGGAACTATGGCTACACCTTC.

The V and J genes are TRBV7-2 and TRBJ2-1; D gene uncertain. The CDR3 covers 13 residues. Germline lookup yields CDR1 SGHTA and CDR2 FQGNSA. With 4 bases removed from V and 7 bases from J, the gap between germline ends came to 11 bases. CDR3 coding DNA: TGTGCCAGCAGCTCCCACCCGGTGAATGAGCAGTTCTTC. Its translation: CASSSHPVNEQFF.

This clone was seen just once. The CDR3 protein is CASAQRRVNNEQFF. The CDR3 nucleotides are TGTGCCAGCGCCCAAAGGCGGGTTAACAATGAGCAGTTCTTC. J is TRBJ2-1 and V is TRBV6-5; D may be TRBD2 (5 bases). The CDR3 is 14 amino acids. The germline V and J ends were trimmed by 8 bases and 5 bases, with 16 bases remaining between them. In germline, CDR1 is MNHEY, CDR2 SVGAGI.

This clone was seen only a few times. V and J are TRBV7-8 and TRBJ2-6; D is uncertain. CDR3 length: 14 residues. Trimming left V 3 bases short and J 2 bases short, with 5 bases between. Germline assignment: CDR1 SGHVS and CDR2 FQNEAQ. In DNA form, the CDR3 reads TGTGCCAGCAGCTTCAGTACTGGGGCCAACGTCCTGACTTTC. It specifies CASSFSTGANVLTF.

V usage is TRBV19 and J usage is TRBJ1-1, with D tentatively TRBD1 (5 bases). Germline V gene sequence: CDR1 LNHDA, CDR2 SQIVND (reference sequence). The CDR3 totals 16 residues. Trimming left V 1 base short and J 0 bases short, with 12 bases between. The CDR3 protein is CASSIVRVRMNTEAFF. The CDR3 nucleotides read TGTGCCAGTAGTATAGTCAGGGTAAGGATGAACACTGAAGCTTTCTTT.

The chain has TRBV10-3 and TRBJ1-2; 9 bases agree with TRBD1. V was clipped by 7 bases and J by 6 bases; unmatched bases: 9. Looked up from germline, CDR1 is ENHRY and CDR2 is SYGVKD. The CDR3 has 14 residues. CDR3 bases: TGTGCCATCAATACCGGGACAGGGCTTAATGGCTACACCTTC. Its translation: CAINTGTGLNGYTF.

J is TRBJ2-7 and V is TRBV10-3; 10 bases map to TRBD2. The CDR3 has 14 amino acids. Germline V gene data show CDR1 as ENHRY and CDR2 as SYGVKD. V trimming: 9 bases; J trimming: 6 bases; junction bases outside the gene matches: 11. CDR3 bases: TGTGCCATAGCCATGCTAGCGGGGGATTCCGAGCAGTACTTC. Protein: CAIAMLAGDSEQYF.

The J gene is TRBJ2-1, the V gene TRBV18; the match to TRBD2 covers 13 bases. This CDR3 is 16 amino acids long. After removal of 6 bases from V and 11 bases from J, the junction contained 13 bases not matched to a gene. The germline CDR1 and CDR2 sequences are KGHSH and LQKENI. The CDR3 DNA sequence: TGTGCCAGCTCCCCCGACGGGACTAGCGGGACCTCCAAGCAGTTCTTC. The encoded protein is CASSPDGTSGTSKQFF.

The J gene is TRBJ1-6, the V gene TRBV27, with D possibly matching TRBD1 (6 bases). The ends were cut back, 6 bases at V and 8 bases at J, with 29 bases in the middle. This CDR3 comprises 19 residues. Germline V lookup: CDR1 MNHEY, CDR2 SMNVEV (reference sequence). CDR3 DNA: TGTGCCAGCAGCCCGAACTCAGGGTGGGGGCCCAAGGGAGATTCACCCCTCCACTTT. This gives the protein CASSPNSGWGPKGDSPLHF.

V usage is TRBV5-4 and J usage is TRBJ2-5; 8 bases agree with TRBD1. V shed 1 base, J shed 5 bases, and the junction held 10 bases outside the gene matches. The germline gives CDR1 SGHNT, CDR2 YYREEE (reference sequence). The CDR3 runs to 16 residues. This chain's CDR3 is CASSLRTGNYRETQYF. CDR3 nucleotides: TGTGCCAGCAGCTTGAGGACAGGGAATTACAGGGAGACCCAGTACTTC.

CDR3 residues: CASSLSGFMNTEAFF. The DNA for the CDR3 is TGTGCCAGCAGTCTCTCAGGGTTCATGAACACTGAAGCTTTCTTT. The rearrangement joins TRBV27 to TRBJ1-1; tentatively, D is TRBD1 (5 bases). V lost 5 bases and J lost 0, with 13 bases in between. Germline assignment: CDR1 MNHEY and CDR2 SMNVEV (reference sequence). The CDR3 is made up of 15 amino acids.

This sequence joins TRBV19 and TRBJ1-5; D is undetermined. CDR3 length: 16 residues. Germline-derived CDR1 and CDR2 are LNHDA and SQIVND (reference sequence). V lost 2 bases and J 3 bases, leaving 14 bases between the germline ends. The CDR3 coding sequence is TGTGCCAGTAGTATAATACGGACTGCCCTCAATCAGCCCCAGCATTTT. The encoded protein is CASSIIRTALNQPQHF.

This chain connects TRBV6-6 to TRBJ1-2; 7 nucleotides match TRBD1. The CDR3 loop spans 12 amino acids. V dropped 6 bases and J dropped 7; count of bases not matched to a gene: 5. Germline values: CDR1 MNHNY, CDR2 SVGAGI (reference sequence). Here the CDR3 DNA reads TGTGCCAGCAGCCTGACAGGGTCTGGCTACACCTTC. This translates into CASSLTGSGYTF.

The chain joins TRBV10-2 to TRBJ2-2, with 12 bases identical to TRBD2. The CDR3 consists of 15 residues. Germline values: CDR1 WSHSY, CDR2 SAAADI. The V and J ends lost 7 bases and 7 bases, in that order; junction bases with no gene match: 7. CDR3 sequence (DNA): TGCGCCAGCACCGGACTAGCGGGAAGGGGCGGGGAGCTGTTTTTT. Translating it yields CASTGLAGRGGELFF.

This chain joins TRBV7-2 and TRBJ2-7; 11 bases map to TRBD1. The V segment lost 4 bases and the J segment 1 base; nucleotides outside the gene matches: 3. The CDR3 is 15 residues long. The germline CDR1 and CDR2 sequences are SGHTA and FQGNSA. In nucleotides, the CDR3 is TGTGCCAGCAGCTCGGGACAGGGGGGTTCCTACGAGCAGTACTTC. It encodes CASSSGQGGSYEQYF.